The source of this TCR beta chain is a study of post-analysis software for immune sequencing data. Unique molecular identifiers had been added to the TCR beta cDNA libraries. TCRdb re-called the PCR reads through MiXCR, storing one row per CDR3 protein. The table records fewer than 700,000 distinct CDR3 sequences, 44% of them present only once. The receptor's source is a girl between 10 and 17 years old with multiple sclerosis. Sequences were obtained from blood.

The CDR3 coding sequence is TGTGCCAGCAGCGGGACAGGAGACCAAGAGACCCAGTACTTC. This translates into CASSGTGDQETQYF. The J gene is TRBJ2-5, the V gene TRBV2; 8 bases agree with TRBD1. CDR1 and CDR2 (germline): SNHLY, FYNNEI. Germline trimming cut 6 bases from V and 0 bases from J; bases unmatched to any gene: 3. This CDR3 comprises 14 residues.